The clone carrying this T cell receptor (beta chain) occurred a few times. These data are taken from a study of PD-1 blockade in classical Hodgkin lymphoma. Time point described: cycle 4 day 1 (C4D1), after less than 7 weeks of nivolumab. There was relapse after autologous stem cell transplantation in every patient, and there was variation in brentuximab vedotin exposure. Repertoires were generated with immunoSEQ multiplex PCR, while TCRdb's copy carries only in-frame clones and drops some. The table shows tens of thousands of clones, with around 76% occurring only once. Sequencing used peripheral blood mononuclear cells (PBMCs), obtained before the fourth cycle of nivolumab. This TCR came from a human donor with classical Hodgkin lymphoma.

The CDR3 DNA sequence: TGTGCCAGCAGCGACCGGTCGGATACGCAGTATTTT. Translation gives CASSDRSDTQYF. This chain uses TRBV13 with TRBJ2-3; D is unclear. The CDR3 totals 12 residues. Germline V gene sequence: CDR1 PRHDT, CDR2 FYEKMQ (reference sequence). Between the trimmed V and J ends, which lost 5 bases and 6 bases, there was a span of 9 bases.